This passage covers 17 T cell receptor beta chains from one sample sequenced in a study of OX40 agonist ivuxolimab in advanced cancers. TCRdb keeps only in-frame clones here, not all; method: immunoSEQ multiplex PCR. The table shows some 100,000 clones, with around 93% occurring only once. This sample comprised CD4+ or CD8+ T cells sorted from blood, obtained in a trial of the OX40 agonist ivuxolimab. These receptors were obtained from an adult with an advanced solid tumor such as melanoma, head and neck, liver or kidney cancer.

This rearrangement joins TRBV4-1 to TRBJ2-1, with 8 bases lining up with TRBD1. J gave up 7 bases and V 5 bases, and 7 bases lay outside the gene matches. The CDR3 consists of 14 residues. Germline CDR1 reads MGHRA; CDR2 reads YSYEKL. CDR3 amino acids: CASSFRQGNNEQFF. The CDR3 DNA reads TGCGCCAGCAGCTTCAGACAGGGGAATAATGAGCAGTTCTTC.

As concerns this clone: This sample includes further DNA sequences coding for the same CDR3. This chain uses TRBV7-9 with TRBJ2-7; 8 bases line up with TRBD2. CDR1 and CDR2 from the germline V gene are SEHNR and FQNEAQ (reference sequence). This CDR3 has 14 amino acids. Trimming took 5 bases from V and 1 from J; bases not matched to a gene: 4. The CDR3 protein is CASSRTSGSYEQYF. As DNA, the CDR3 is TGTGCCAGCAGCCGAACTAGCGGTTCCTACGAGCAGTACTTC.

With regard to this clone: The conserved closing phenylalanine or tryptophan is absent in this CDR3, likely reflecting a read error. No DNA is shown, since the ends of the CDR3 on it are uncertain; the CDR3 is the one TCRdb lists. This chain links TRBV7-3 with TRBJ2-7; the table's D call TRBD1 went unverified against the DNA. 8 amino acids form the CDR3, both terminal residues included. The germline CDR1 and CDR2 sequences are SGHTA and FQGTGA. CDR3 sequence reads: CASSLTGG.

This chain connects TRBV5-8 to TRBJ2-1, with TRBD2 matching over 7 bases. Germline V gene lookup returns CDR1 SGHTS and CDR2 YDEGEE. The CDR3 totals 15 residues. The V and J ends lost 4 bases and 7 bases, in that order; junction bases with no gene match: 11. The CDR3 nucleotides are TGTGCCAGCAGCCTGGGGTCGGGACTACCTAATGAGCAGTTCTTC. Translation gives CASSLGSGLPNEQFF.

The CDR3 loop reads CASSRGTGASLSDGYTF. The CDR3 coding sequence is TGTGCCAGCAGCAGGGGGACAGGGGCGAGCCTATCGGATGGCTACACCTTC. The gene calls are TRBV5-8 and TRBJ1-2, with 10 nucleotides matching TRBD1. The CDR3 runs to 17 residues. Germline V CDR1 and CDR2: SGHTS, YDEGEE. V gave up 4 bases and J gave up 6 bases; unmatched junction bases: 15.

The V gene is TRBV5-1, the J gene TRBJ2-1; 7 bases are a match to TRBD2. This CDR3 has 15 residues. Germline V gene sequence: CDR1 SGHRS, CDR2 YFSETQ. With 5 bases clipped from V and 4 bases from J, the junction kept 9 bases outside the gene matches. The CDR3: CASRTAGLLYNEQFF. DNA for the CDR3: TGCGCCAGCAGGACCGCGGGACTATTATACAATGAGCAGTTCTTC.

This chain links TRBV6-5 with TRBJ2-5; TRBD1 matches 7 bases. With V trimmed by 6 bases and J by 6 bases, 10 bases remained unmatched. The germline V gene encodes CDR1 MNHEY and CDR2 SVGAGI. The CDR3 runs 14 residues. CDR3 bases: TGTGCCAGCAGCCTACCGACAGGGAAAAAGACCCAGTACTTC. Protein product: CASSLPTGKKTQYF.

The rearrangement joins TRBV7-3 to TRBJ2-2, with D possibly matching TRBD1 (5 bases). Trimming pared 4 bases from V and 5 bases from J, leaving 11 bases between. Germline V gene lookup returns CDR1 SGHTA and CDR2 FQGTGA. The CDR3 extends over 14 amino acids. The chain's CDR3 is CASSSAGFTGELFF. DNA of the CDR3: TGTGCCAGCAGCTCCGCAGGGTTTACCGGGGAGCTGTTTTTT.

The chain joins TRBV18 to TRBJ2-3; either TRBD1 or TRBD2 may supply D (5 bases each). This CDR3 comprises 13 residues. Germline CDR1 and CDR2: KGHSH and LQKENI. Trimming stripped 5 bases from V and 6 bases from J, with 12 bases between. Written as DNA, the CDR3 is TGTGCCAGCTCAGGGGACCGAGGGGATACGCAGTATTTT. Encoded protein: CASSGDRGDTQYF.

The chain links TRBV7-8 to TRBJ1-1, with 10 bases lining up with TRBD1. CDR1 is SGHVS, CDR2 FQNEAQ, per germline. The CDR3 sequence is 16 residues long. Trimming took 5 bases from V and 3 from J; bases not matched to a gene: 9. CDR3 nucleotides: TGTGCCAGCAGCCCCGGACAGGGGGTAGGGTACACTGAAGCTTTCTTT. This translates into CASSPGQGVGYTEAFF.

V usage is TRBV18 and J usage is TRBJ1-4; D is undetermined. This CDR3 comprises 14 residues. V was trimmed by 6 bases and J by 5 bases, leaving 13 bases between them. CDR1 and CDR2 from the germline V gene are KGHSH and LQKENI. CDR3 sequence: CASSPLQENEKLFF. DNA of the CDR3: TGTGCCAGCTCTCCGCTCCAGGAGAATGAAAAACTGTTTTTT.

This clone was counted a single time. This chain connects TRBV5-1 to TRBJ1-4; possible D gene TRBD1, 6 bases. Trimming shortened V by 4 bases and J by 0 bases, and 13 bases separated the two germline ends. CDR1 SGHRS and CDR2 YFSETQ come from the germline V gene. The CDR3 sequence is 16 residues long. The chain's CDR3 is CASSPGTSTTNEKLFF. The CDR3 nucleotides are TGCGCCAGCAGCCCCGGGACATCTACAACTAATGAAAAACTGTTTTTT.

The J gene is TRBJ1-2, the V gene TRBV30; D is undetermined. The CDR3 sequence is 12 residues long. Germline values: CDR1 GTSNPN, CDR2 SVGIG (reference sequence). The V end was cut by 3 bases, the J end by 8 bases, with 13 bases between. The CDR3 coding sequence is TGTGCCTGGAGCCCCGGGAGTTCAGGCTACACCTTC. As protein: CAWSPGSSGYTF.

The CDR3 DNA reads TGCGCCAGCAGGGGTACCGCGAACACCGGGGAGCTGTTTTTT. This gives the protein CASRGTANTGELFF. The rearrangement links TRBV5-1 to TRBJ2-2; D call uncertain. The V and J ends lost 5 bases and 0 bases respectively, with 8 bases between them. The CDR3 extends over 14 amino acids. CDR1 is SGHRS, CDR2 YFSETQ, per germline.

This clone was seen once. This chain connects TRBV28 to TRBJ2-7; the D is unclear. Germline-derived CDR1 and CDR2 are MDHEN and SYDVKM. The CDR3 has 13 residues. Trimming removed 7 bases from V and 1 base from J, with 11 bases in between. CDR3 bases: TGTGCCAGCAAAAAAGGGCGATCCTACGAGCAGTACTTC. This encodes CASKKGRSYEQYF.

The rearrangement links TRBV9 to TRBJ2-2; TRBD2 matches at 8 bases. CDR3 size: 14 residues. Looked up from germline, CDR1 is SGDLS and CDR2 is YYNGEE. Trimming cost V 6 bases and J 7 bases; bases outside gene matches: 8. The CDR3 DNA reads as TGTGCCAGCACCTTAGCGGGAACGAACGGGGAGCTGTTTTTT. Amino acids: CASTLAGTNGELFF.

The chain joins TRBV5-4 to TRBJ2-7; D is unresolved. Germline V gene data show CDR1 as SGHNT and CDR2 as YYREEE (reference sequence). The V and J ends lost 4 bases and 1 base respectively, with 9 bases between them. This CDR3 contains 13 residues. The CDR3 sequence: CASSQQSSYEQYF. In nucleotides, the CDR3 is TGTGCCAGCAGCCAACAGAGTTCCTACGAGCAGTACTTC.